This is a list of T cell receptor beta chains from one sample in a study of T cells in narcolepsy. Here immunoSEQ multiplex PCR was the method, and the copy in TCRdb shows in-frame clones only, minus some. The table lists roughly 22,000 clones, just over 60% of them singletons. Sequenced input: memory (CD45RA-) CD4+ T cells from blood. The source of these receptors is a human donor in good health. Both conserved end residues are part of each CDR3. The D gene is left open where the match is weak. A row's size may be missing; if present it is once, few, many or a size class.

d_call | j_call | clone_size | v_call | cdr3_nt | cdr3_aa
- | TRBJ2-5 | - | TRBV4-3 | TGCGCCAGCAGCCGCAGGGGGGGGGAGACCCAGTACTTC | CASSRRGGETQYF
- | TRBJ1-2 | - | TRBV7-3 | TGTGCCAGCAGCTTTTTCTCCAGGGTGGGGTATGGCTACACCTTC | CASSFFSRVGYGYTF
- | TRBJ2-2 | - | TRBV7-6 | TGTGCCAGCAGCTTAGCGAGGGTTGGAACCGGGGAGCTGTTTTTT | CASSLARVGTGELFF
- | TRBJ2-3 | - | TRBV20-1 | TGCAGTGCTACCGACACCCCTACGCAGTATTTT | CSATDTPTQYF
- | TRBJ1-4 | - | TRBV7-2 | TGTGCCAGCAGCTATACCGGTTCAACTAATGAAAAACTGTTTTTT | CASSYTGSTNEKLFF
- | TRBJ2-7 | - | TRBV4-1 | TGCGCCAGCAGCCAAGTTCAGCCAGCCTACGAGCAGTACTTC | CASSQVQPAYEQYF
- | TRBJ1-1 | - | TRBV19 | TGTGCCAGTAGTATAGACCCGGGTACTGAAGCTTTCTTT | CASSIDPGTEAFF
TRBD2 | TRBJ2-2 | - | TRBV5-6 | TGTGCCAGCAGCTTGGTGAGCGGGGGCCCGAACACCGGGGAGCTGTTTTTT | CASSLVSGGPNTGELFF
- | TRBJ2-2 | - | TRBV19 | TGTGCCAGTAAAGGCGGGGACAACACCGGGGAGCTGTTTTTT | CASKGGDNTGELFF
- | TRBJ1-3 | - | TRBV15 | TGTGCCACCAGCAGAGATAGGGGAAACACCATATATTTT | CATSRDRGNTIYF
- | TRBJ1-5 | few | TRBV9 | TGTGCCAGCAGCGCCGGGCCGCGGGGGGATCAGCCCCAGCATTTT | CASSAGPRGDQPQHF
- | TRBJ1-1 | - | TRBV7-2 | TGTGCCAGCAGCTCCGCGGCGGGGGTTAACACTGAAGCTTTCTTT | CASSSAAGVNTEAFF
- | TRBJ1-5 | - | TRBV6-1 | TGTGCCAGCAGTGAGTTTCCCGCAGGACAGCCCCAGCATTTT | CASSEFPAGQPQHF
- | TRBJ2-7 | - | TRBV2 | TGTGCCAGCCGGGCCAATGGGGGCACGCTATACGAGCAGTACTTC | CASRANGGTLYEQYF
- | TRBJ1-1 | - | TRBV14 | TGTGCCAGCAGCCAAGGGCAGGGGTACACTGAAGCTTTCTTT | CASSQGQGYTEAFF
TRBD2 | TRBJ2-7 | few | TRBV5-8 | TGTGCCAGCAGCTCCGGGACTACCTACGACGAGCAGTACTTC | CASSSGTTYDEQYF
- | TRBJ1-5 | few | TRBV19 | TGTGCCAGTGCTAAAGGGGGGTATGGCAATCAGCCCCAGCATTTT | CASAKGGYGNQPQHF